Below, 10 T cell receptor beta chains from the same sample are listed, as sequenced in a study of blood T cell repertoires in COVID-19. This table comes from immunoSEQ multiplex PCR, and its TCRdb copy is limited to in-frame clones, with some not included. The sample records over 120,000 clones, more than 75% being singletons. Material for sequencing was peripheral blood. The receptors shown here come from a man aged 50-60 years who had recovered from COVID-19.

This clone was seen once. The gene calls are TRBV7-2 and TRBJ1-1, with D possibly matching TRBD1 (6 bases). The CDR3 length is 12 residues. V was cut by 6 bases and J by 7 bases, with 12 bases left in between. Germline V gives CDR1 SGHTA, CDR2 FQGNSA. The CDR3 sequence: CASRRGMSEAFF. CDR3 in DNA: TGTGCCAGCAGGAGGGGGATGAGTGAAGCTTTCTTT.

The CDR3 DNA sequence: TGTGCCAGCAGCTTAGTGCCGGCAGGGGGTGGCTCACCCCTCCACTTT. Its translation is CASSLVPAGGGSPLHF. The V and J genes are TRBV7-9 and TRBJ1-6; TRBD1 agrees at 7 bases. Losses at the gene ends were 1 base for V and 10 bases for J; bases not matched to a gene: 10. This CDR3 spans 16 amino acids. Germline CDR1 and CDR2: SEHNR and FQNEAQ (reference sequence).

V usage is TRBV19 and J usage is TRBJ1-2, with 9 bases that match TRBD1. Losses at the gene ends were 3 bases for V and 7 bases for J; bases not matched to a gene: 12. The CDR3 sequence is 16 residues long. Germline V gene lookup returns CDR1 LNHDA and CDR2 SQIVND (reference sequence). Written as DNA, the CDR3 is TGTGCCAGTAGTATTCTACAACCGGGACAGGGAAGTGGCTACACCTTC. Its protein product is CASSILQPGQGSGYTF.

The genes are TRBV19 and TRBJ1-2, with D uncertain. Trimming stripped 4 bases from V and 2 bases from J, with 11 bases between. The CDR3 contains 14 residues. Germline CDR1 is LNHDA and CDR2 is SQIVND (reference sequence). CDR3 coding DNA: TGTGCCAGTAGTAACCTGGGAGGGAACTATGGCTACACCTTC. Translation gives CASSNLGGNYGYTF.

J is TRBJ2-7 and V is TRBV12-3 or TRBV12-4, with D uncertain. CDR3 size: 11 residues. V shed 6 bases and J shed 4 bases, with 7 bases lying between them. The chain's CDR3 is CASSRRYEQYF. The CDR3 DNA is TGTGCCAGCAGCCGTCGGTACGAGCAGTACTTC.

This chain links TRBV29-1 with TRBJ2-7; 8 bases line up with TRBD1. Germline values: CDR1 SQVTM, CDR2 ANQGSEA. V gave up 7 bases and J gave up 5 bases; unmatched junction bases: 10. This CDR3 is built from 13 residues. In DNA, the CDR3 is TGCAGCGCTATCTTCAGGGGGCGGGACGAGCAGTACTTC. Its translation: CSAIFRGRDEQYF.

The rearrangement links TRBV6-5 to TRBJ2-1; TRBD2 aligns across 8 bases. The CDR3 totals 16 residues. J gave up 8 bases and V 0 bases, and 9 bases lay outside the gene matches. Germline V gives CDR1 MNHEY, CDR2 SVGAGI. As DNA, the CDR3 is TGTGCCAGCAGTTACTCCCGGGGGGGGGCTCTGGATGAGCAGTTCTTC. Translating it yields CASSYSRGGALDEQFF.

The CDR3 spells CAISQGTTNEKLFF. The CDR3 DNA sequence: TGTGCCATCAGCCAGGGGACAACTAATGAAAAACTGTTTTTT. The rearrangement uses TRBV10-3 and TRBJ1-4; TRBD1 might be the D (6 bases). CDR1 and CDR2 (germline): ENHRY, SYGVKD. The germline V and J ends were trimmed by 6 bases and 0 bases, with 8 bases remaining between them. The CDR3 loop spans 14 amino acids.

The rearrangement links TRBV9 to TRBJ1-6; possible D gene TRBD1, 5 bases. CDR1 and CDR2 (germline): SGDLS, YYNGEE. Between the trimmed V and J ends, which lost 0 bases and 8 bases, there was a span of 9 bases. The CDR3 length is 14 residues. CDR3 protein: CASSVGGSHSPLHF. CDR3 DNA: TGTGCCAGCAGCGTAGGGGGCTCGCATTCACCCCTCCACTTT.

CDR3 sequence reads: CASSKLAGPDTQYF. The CDR3 DNA is TGTGCCAGTAGTAAGCTAGCGGGGCCAGATACGCAGTATTTT. The chain employs TRBV19 and TRBJ2-3, with 9 bases that match TRBD2. The CDR3 runs to 14 residues. Trimming cost V 4 bases and J 4 bases; bases outside gene matches: 3. Germline values: CDR1 LNHDA, CDR2 SQIVND (reference sequence).